This T cell receptor (beta chain) emerged from a study of OX40 agonist ivuxolimab in advanced cancers. A note on this clone: Its antigen is currently unknown.

This CDR3 has 15 residues. Trimming cost V 2 bases and J 0 bases, with 10 bases left between them. From germline, CDR1 is MNHEY and CDR2 SVGAGI. Data came from immunoSEQ multiplex PCR; TCRdb stores just in-frame clones and leaves some out. Of tens of thousands of clones listed, roughly 90% are singletons. Overall study results and limits: Among expanded peripheral T cells, antigen specificity went undetermined.

The chain carries TRBV6-5 and TRBJ1-1; D is perhaps TRBD1 (5 bases). The source is an adult with an advanced solid tumor such as melanoma, head and neck, liver or kidney cancer. The starting material was CD4+ or CD8+ T cells sorted from blood, obtained in a trial of the OX40 agonist ivuxolimab. CDR3 residues: CASSYLTAMNTEAFF. DNA of the CDR3: TGTGCCAGCAGTTACCTGACAGCAATGAACACTGAAGCTTTCTTT.